By frequency in the sample, the clone carrying this T cell receptor beta chain is medium-sized. The CDR3 has 15 residues. Trimming stripped 3 bases from V and 0 bases from J, with 9 bases between. Germline V lookup: CDR1 MNHNS, CDR2 SASEGT. Profiling relied on immunoSEQ multiplex PCR, and the TCRdb table lists in-frame clones only, not all of them. The repertoire holds around 20,000 clones, with roughly 73% as singletons. The data originate from a study of OX40 agonist ivuxolimab in advanced cancers. The overall study: An agonistic anti-OX40 (CD134) antibody, ivuxolimab, was used to treat the patients.

With baseline, cycle 4 day 1, and cycle 7 day 1 as timepoints, blood was sampled. The V gene is TRBV6-1, the J gene TRBJ2-1; D perhaps matches TRBD2 (5 bases). The sequencing used CD4+ or CD8+ T cells sorted from blood, collected in a trial of the OX40 agonist ivuxolimab. This receptor was taken from an adult with an advanced solid tumor such as melanoma, head and neck, liver or kidney cancer. The DNA for the CDR3 is TGTGCCAGCAGTGACTCGGGGAGCTCCTACAATGAGCAGTTCTTC. Translation: CASSDSGSSYNEQFF.